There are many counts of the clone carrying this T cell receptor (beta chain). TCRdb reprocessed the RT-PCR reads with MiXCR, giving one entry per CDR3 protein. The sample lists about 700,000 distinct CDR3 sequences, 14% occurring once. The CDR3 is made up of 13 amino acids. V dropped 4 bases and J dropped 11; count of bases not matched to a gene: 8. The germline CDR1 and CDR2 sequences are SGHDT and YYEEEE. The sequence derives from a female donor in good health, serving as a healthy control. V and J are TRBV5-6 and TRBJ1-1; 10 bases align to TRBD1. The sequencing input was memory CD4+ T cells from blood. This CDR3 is CASSPGTGVGAFF. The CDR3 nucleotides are TGTGCCAGCAGCCCCGGGACAGGGGTCGGGGCTTTCTTT. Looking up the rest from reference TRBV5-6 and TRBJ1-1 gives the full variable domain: DAGVTQSPTHLIKTRGQQVTLRCSPKSGHDTVSWYQQALGQGPQFIFQYYEEEERQRGNFPDRFSGHQFPNYSSELNVNALLLGDSALYLCASSPGTGVGAFFGQGTRLTVV.